This T cell receptor (beta chain) was sequenced during a study of blood T cell repertoires in COVID-19. Overall study context: Researchers got acute and convalescent COVID-19 samples from the United States, Italy and Spain. From T cells, B-cell-depleted T cells, or PBMCs came the material, which was cDNA or gDNA.

V gave up 4 bases and J gave up 1 base, with 15 bases separating them. This CDR3 has 16 residues. From germline, CDR1 is MDHEN and CDR2 SYDVKM. Original data processing: By means of reference gene primer amplification, nucleated cell counts were estimated. Data came from immunoSEQ multiplex PCR; TCRdb stores just in-frame clones and leaves some out. V, J and clone size are those of that table, while D and trimming were read from the DNA. The data contain more than 100,000 clones, less than 90% of them singletons. The receptor's source is a human donor in a cohort sampled during active COVID-19. The rearrangement links TRBV28 to TRBJ2-3; the D is unclear. Sequences were obtained from peripheral blood. The CDR3 coding sequence is TGTGCCAGCAGTTCGGCCGAAACTACCCGCACAGATACGCAGTATTTT. It is translated as CASSSAETTRTDTQYF. The variable domain in full, completed from reference TRBV28 and TRBJ2-3, reads DVKVTQSSRYLVKRTGEKVFLECVQDMDHENMFWYRQDPGLGLRLIYFSYDVKMKEKGDIPEGYSVSREKKERFSLILESASTNQTSMYLCASSSAETTRTDTQYFGPGTRLTVL.